This T cell receptor beta chain came from a study of T-cell memory formation after mild COVID-19 listed by TCRdb under 2021. In terms of the full investigation: TCR sequence clusters from the two donors were found to be largely donor specific. In a couple of donors, T-cell clones that expanded and contracted after mild COVID-19 were followed by sequencing TCRalpha and TCRbeta repertoires longitudinally. The cohort comprised two young, previously healthy adult volunteers, one female and one male.

Results the study describes overall, beyond this receptor: Some responding clones were detected in pre-infection memory, which suggested that pre-existing cross-reactive memory T cells had joined the SARS-CoV-2 response. Only a couple of mild cases were covered in the study, and larger cohorts including severe cases with pre-infection samples were considered necessary. Clones that contracted from day 15 to 85 showed balanced CD4/CD8 phenotypes, whereas a second wave of clones that expanded from day 15 to 37 leaned towards CD4+. Whether the second-wave clones peaking on day 37 were SARS-CoV-2 specific was not confirmed. Contracting CD4+ clones were found mainly in CM and EM memory subsets, while CD8+ clones were enriched in EMRA.

The sample was run on an Illumina NovaSeq 6000. cDNA libraries for TCRalpha and TCRbeta were prepared by 5'RACE using constant-segment primers, with sample barcodes and unique molecular identifiers added. Trizol reagent was used to extract RNA from every sample. Amplification of the libraries took two PCR steps, and the second step added a second sample barcode plus Illumina TruSeq adapters. Libraries were sequenced on an Illumina NovaSeq with 2 x 150 bp paired-end reads. The original methods were these. Reads were demultiplexed and collapsed into UMI-guided consensus sequences with migec v1.2.7. Using mixcr v2.1.11, UMI consensuses were aligned to TRA and TRB V and J templates and then assembled into clonotypes. Expanded or contracted clonotypes were those called significant by both edgeR and NoisET, with noise models trained on biological replicates. For edgeR calls, a false discovery rate-adjusted p below 0.01 and a log2 fold-change threshold of 1 were applied. PCA with hierarchical clustering of max-normalized trajectories of the 1000 most abundant clonotypes was used as exploratory dynamics analysis. Separately sequenced CD4+ and CD8+ repertoires were used to assign a CD4 or CD8 phenotype to each responding clone. TCRdb reanalyzed the raw reads on its own, using fastp at Q25 for trimming and MiXCR for clone calling, and kept in-frame beta chains. Under each unique CDR3 protein, matching rows form one entry showing the most common genes and DNA. These V and J calls derive from TCRdb rather than the authors' analysis. The sample has 280,000 or so distinct CDR3 sequences on record, around 8% of them singletons. Clones ranked in the top ten supply roughly 22% of the sample.

Ficoll-Paque density gradient centrifugation was used to isolate PBMCs. The CDR3 holds 15 amino acids from the cysteine to the phenylalanine. The only DNA kept is the CDR3, 45 bases in frame from the first base. After removal of 7 bases from V and 2 bases from J, the junction retains 9 bases not matched to a gene. This clonotype appeared a few times. Its cognate antigen has yet to be identified. The sample holds no much larger clone one base away, and base qualities are not on file. Sample: PBMCs or a T cell subset sorted from them (not recorded which). The TCR was taken from a man aged 18 to 30 who had mild COVID-19 (a few samples of this study predate the infection). The sample titles of this study are shuffled in the database, so cell type and time point are left out; the donor was told from shared clones. The chain is made from TRBV12-3 or TRBV12-4 and TRBJ2-3; 7 bases in the junction line up with TRBD2. The CDR3 region: CASKEASGFTDTQYF. The bases are TGTGCCAGCAAGGAGGCTAGCGGATTCACAGATACGCAGTATTTT.